The present entry profiles one TCR beta chain with its context. The antigen remains undetermined. The entry originates in a study of cytomegalovirus exposure and HLA in healthy donors. General study results and limits: In vitro experiments confirmed that a few CMV-associated chains were specific for CMV antigens. In a later analysis, at a false discovery rate of 0.05, approximately 16,000 TCR beta sequences matched HLA alleles. When analyzed later, a missense DCLRE1C variant was found to be linked to TCR beta V- and J-gene trimming.

Primers included in the PCR were 60 Vbeta and 13 Jbeta primers. Produced via immunoSEQ multiplex PCR; TCRdb's table is partial and in-frame only. This table holds around 150,000 clones, 68% found once. The sequencing input was PBMCs. The clonotype originates from a middle-aged man in good health and CMV-seronegative.

For the CDR3, the DNA is TGTGCCAGCAGTGAAACCAGGCGGGGGGGCCGCGAGACCCAGTACTTC. Its translation: CASSETRRGGRETQYF. The chain links TRBV6-1 to TRBJ2-5; 9 bases map to TRBD2. Trimming at V came to 2 bases and at J to 5 bases, leaving 9 bases not matched to a gene. The CDR3 runs to 16 residues. Germline V gives CDR1 MNHNS, CDR2 SASEGT.